This TCR beta chain was observed in a study of shared clonotypes between healthy human individuals. The study, taken as a whole, reports: Lower generation probabilities were found for non-shared clonotypes than for those shared by all four donors.

The CDR3 consists of 16 residues. Comments on this clone: Its target is unknown.

Memory CD4+ cells were the fraction left after CD45RA+ naive selection. The deep-level immunoSEQ assay was used. Each cell subset's genomic DNA was divided evenly among several immunoSEQ plates. Generated by immunoSEQ multiplex PCR, the TCRdb table keeps only in-frame clones and is missing some. The repertoire holds a few million clones, with about nine tenths as singletons. The chain has TRBV21-1 and TRBJ2-5; TRBD2 is taken as the D call from the table, unchecked against the DNA. TRBV21-1 is tagged as a pseudogene. This clonotype originated in a man between 18 and 29 years old in good health. Some clones in this sample may be carry-over from other donors' samples. The specimen sequenced was naive CD4+ T cells from PBMCs. As for subset: CD45RA+ positively selected. Written as DNA, the CDR3 is TGTGCCAGCAGCTCTCCGAAAGTAGCGGGAGGCGAGACCCAGTACTTC. It is translated as CASSSPKVAGGETQYF.